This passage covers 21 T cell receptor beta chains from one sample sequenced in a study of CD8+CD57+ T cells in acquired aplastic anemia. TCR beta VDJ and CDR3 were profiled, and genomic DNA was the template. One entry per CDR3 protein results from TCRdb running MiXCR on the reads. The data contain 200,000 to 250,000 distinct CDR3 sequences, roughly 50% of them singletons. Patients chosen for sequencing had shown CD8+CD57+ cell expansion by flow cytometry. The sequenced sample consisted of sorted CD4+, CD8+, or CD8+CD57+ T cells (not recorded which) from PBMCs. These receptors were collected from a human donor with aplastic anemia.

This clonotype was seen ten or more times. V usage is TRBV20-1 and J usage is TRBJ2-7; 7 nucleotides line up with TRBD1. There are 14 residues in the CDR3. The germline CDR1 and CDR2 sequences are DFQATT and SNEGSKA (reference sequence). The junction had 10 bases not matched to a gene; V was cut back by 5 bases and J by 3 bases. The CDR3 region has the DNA TGCAGTGCTCACGCACAGGGGTCGAGCTACGAGCAGTACTTC. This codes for CSAHAQGSSYEQYF.

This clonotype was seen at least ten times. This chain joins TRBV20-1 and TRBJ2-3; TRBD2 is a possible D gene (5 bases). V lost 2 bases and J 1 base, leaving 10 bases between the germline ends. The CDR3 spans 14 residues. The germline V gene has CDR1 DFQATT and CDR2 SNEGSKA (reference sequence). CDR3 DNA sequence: TGCAGTGCTAGACCGGGGTTGGGCACAGATACGCAGTATTTT. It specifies CSARPGLGTDTQYF.

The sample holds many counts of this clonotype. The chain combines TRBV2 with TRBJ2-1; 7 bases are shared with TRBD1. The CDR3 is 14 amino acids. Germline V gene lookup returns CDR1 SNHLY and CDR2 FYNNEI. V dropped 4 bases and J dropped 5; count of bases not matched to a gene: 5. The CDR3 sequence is CASSADRAHNEQFF. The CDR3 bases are TGTGCCAGCAGTGCTGACAGGGCCCACAATGAGCAGTTCTTC. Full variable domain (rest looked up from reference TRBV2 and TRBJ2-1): EPEVTQTPSHQVTQMGQEVILRCVPISNHLYFYWYRQILGQKVEFLVSFYNNEISEKSEIFDDQFSVERPDGSNFTLKIRSTKLEDSAMYFCASSADRAHNEQFFGPGTRLTVL.

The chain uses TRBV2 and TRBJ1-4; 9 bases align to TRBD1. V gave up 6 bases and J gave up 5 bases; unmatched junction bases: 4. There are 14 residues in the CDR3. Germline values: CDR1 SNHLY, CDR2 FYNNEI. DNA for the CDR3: TGTGCCAGCAGCGAGGGGACAGGGAATGAAAAACTGTTTTTT. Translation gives CASSEGTGNEKLFF.

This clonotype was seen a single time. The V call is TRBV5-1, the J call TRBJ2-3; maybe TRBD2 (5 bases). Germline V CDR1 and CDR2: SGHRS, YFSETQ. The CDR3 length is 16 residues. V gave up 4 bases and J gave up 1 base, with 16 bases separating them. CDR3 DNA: TGCGCCAGCAGCCCCTCGGGAAAAAGACGCACAGATACGCAGTATTTT. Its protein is CASSPSGKRRTDTQYF.

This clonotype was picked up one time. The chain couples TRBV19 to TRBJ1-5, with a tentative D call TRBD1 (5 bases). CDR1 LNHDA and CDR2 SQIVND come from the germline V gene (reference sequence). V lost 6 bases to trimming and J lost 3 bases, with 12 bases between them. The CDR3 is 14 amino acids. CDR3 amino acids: CASSPTAFNQPQHF. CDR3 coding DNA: TGTGCCAGTAGCCCGACAGCATTCAATCAGCCCCAGCATTTT.

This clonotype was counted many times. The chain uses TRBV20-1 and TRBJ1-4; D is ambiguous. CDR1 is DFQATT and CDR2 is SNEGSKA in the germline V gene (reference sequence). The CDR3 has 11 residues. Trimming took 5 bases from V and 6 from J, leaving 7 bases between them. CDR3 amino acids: CSAGLDEKLFF. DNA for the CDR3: TGCAGTGCTGGACTAGATGAAAAACTGTTTTTT.

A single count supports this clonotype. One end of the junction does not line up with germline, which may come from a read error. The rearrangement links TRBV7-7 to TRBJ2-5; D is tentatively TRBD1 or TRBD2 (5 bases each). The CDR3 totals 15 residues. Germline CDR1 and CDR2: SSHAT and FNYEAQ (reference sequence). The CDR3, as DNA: TGTGCTAGCAGCCCGCACGGTGGGGACCGGGAGACCCAGTACTTC. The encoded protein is CASSPHGGDRETQYF.

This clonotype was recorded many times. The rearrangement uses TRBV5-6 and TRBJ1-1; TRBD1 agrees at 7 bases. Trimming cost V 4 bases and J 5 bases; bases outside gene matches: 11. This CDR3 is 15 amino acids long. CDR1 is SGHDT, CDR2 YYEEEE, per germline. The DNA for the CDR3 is TGTGCCAGCAGCAAGACAGGGTTTGGAAGAACTGAAGCTTTCTTT. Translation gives CASSKTGFGRTEAFF.

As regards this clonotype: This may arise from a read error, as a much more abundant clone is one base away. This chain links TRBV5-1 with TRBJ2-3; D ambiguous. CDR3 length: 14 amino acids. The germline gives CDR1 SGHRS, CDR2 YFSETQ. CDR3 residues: CTSSLEGITDTQYF. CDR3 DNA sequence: TGCACCAGCAGCTTGGAAGGCATCACAGATACGCAGTATTTT.

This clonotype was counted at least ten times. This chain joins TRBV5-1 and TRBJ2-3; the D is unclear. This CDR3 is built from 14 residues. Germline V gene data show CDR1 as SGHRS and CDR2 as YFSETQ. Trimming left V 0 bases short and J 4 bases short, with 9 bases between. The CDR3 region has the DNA TGCGCCAGCAGCTTGGGGTCGCCCCCAGATACGCAGTATTTT. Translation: CASSLGSPPDTQYF.

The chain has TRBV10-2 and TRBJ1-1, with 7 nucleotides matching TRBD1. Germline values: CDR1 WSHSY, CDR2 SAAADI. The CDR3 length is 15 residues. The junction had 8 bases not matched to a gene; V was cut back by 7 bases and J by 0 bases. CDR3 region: CASTLTGSMNTEAFF. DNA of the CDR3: TGCGCCAGCACCCTGACAGGGAGTATGAACACTGAAGCTTTCTTT.

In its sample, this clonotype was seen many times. The CDR3 sequence: CASSLLGIDNSPLHF. The CDR3 coding sequence is TGCGCCAGCAGCTTGCTGGGTATAGATAATTCACCCCTCCACTTT. The chain uses TRBV5-1 and TRBJ1-6; D not resolved. The germline CDR1 and CDR2 sequences are SGHRS and YFSETQ. Trimming took 1 base from V and 5 from J, leaving 10 bases between them. The CDR3 runs to 15 residues.

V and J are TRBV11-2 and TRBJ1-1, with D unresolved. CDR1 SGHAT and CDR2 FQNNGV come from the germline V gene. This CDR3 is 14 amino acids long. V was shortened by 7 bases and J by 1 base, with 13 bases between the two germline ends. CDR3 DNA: TGTGCCAGCAAACCAGAGCTGTCGAACACTGAAGCTTTCTTT. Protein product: CASKPELSNTEAFF.

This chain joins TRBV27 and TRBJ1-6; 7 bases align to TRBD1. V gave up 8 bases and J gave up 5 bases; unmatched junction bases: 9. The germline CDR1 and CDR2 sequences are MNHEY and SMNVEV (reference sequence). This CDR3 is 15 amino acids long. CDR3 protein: CASHYGTANNSPLHF. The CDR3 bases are TGTGCCAGCCACTACGGGACAGCTAATAATTCACCCCTCCACTTT.

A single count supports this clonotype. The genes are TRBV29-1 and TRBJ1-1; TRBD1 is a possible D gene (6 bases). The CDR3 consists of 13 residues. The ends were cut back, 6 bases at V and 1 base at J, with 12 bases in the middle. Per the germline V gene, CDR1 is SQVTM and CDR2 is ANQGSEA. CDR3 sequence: CSVSGARNTEAFF. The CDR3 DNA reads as TGCAGCGTCTCGGGGGCTAGGAACACTGAAGCTTTCTTT.

CDR3 in DNA: TGTGCCAGCGGACAGGATATCTCCTACGAGCAGTACTTC. Protein: CASGQDISYEQYF. V and J are TRBV2 and TRBJ2-7; TRBD1 aligns across 7 bases. The CDR3 spans 13 residues. V lost 8 bases, J lost 0 bases, and 4 bases stayed unmatched. Per the germline V gene, CDR1 is SNHLY and CDR2 is FYNNEI.

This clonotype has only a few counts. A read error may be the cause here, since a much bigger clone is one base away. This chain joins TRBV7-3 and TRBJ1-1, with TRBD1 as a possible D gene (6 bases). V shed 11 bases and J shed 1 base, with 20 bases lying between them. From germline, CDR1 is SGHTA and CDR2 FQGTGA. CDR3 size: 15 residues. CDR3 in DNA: TGTGCCGGCACCACCGAGGGGGGCCGGAACACTGAAGCTTTCTTT. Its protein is CAGTTEGGRNTEAFF.

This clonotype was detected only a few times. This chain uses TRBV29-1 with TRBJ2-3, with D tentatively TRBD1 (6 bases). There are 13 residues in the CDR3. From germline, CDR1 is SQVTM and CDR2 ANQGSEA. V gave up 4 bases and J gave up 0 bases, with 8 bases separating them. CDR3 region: CSVGGRSTDTQYF. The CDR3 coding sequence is TGCAGCGTTGGGGGGCGCAGCACAGATACGCAGTATTTT.

CDR3 region: CASSLDGRLITYEQYF. The CDR3 bases are TGTGCCAGCAGCTTAGATGGGCGGCTTATAACCTACGAGCAGTACTTC. This chain links TRBV7-2 with TRBJ2-7, with no clear D. Trimming cost V 1 base and J 2 bases, with 15 bases left between them. This CDR3 contains 16 residues. Germline CDR1 SGHTA, CDR2 FQGNSA.

CDR3 DNA sequence: TGTGCCAGCAGCTACCCTAGCTCCTACGAGCAGTACTTC. It yields the protein CASSYPSSYEQYF. The V call is TRBV7-9, the J call TRBJ2-7; D gene ambiguous. CDR3 length equals 13 residues. With 4 bases removed from V and 0 bases from J, the gap between germline ends came to 7 bases. From germline, CDR1 is SEHNR and CDR2 FQNEAQ (reference sequence).